Below are 26 T cell receptor beta chains sequenced from a single sample in a study of post-analysis software for immune sequencing data (dated by TCRdb to between 2015 and 2016). Libraries were built with PCR. The listed sequencing device is Illumina HiSeq 2500. Unique molecular identifiers were incorporated into TCR beta cDNA libraries to reduce PCR and sequencing biases. Using fastp trimming at Q25 and MiXCR clonotype assembly, TCRdb reanalyzed the public sequencing data and kept in-frame beta chains. Identical CDR3 protein sequences are pooled into one entry, listed with their most common genes and DNA. For this sample there are 150,000 to 200,000 distinct CDR3 sequences; roughly 35% appear just once. The ten largest clones add up to under 30% of the sample. Read against the paper, the sample's time point label means: second blood draw from one MS patient after hematopoietic stem cell transplantation.

The sample was blood, taken after autologous hematopoietic stem cell transplantation. Receptors originate from a girl under 18 with multiple sclerosis. Donor details come from another sample of the same person, matched by shared clones.

This chain links TRBV28 with TRBJ1-2; TRBD1 agrees at 8 bases. In germline, CDR1 is MDHEN, CDR2 SYDVKM. The CDR3 spans 15 residues. The trim removed 7 bases at V and 3 bases at J, leaving 10 bases unmatched. The CDR3: CASTSPWTGHYGYTF. In nucleotides, the CDR3 is TGTGCCAGCACCAGTCCTTGGACAGGGCACTATGGCTACACCTTC.

Of note for this clonotype: A much larger clonotype is one base distant, so this may be a read error. The chain couples TRBV29-1 to TRBJ2-7; 8 bases agree with TRBD1. Germline values: CDR1 SQVTM, CDR2 ANQGSEA. Trimming at V came to 5 bases and at J to 7 bases, leaving 16 bases not matched to a gene. The CDR3 has 15 amino acids. Written as DNA, the CDR3 is TGCAGCGTTTCTTTGTCCCGGGACAGGTTCGATGAGCAGTACTTC. Translated: CSVSLSRDRFDEQYF.

The chain employs TRBV4-2 and TRBJ2-7; D unresolved. The V gene lost 0 bases and the J gene lost 3 bases, with 24 bases spanning the gap. CDR1 LGHNA and CDR2 YNFKEQ come from the germline V gene. The CDR3 has 19 amino acids. The CDR3 bases are TGTGCCAGCAGCCAAGATTTCTTGGCCGGCGAGTGGGGTTACTACGAGCAGTACTTC. It yields the protein CASSQDFLAGEWGYYEQYF.

This clonotype showed up many times. This chain links TRBV7-3 with TRBJ2-1; 8 nucleotides align to TRBD2. V gave up 0 bases and J gave up 4 bases; unmatched junction bases: 2. The CDR3 is made up of 15 amino acids. Germline CDR1 is SGHTA and CDR2 is FQGTGA. The CDR3 loop reads CASSLTPSGYNEQFF. Written as DNA, the CDR3 is TGTGCCAGCAGCTTAACGCCTAGCGGGTACAATGAGCAGTTCTTC.

The V and J genes are TRBV20-1 and TRBJ2-1; 7 bases fit TRBD2. V trimming: 3 bases; J trimming: 1 base; junction bases outside the gene matches: 3. There are 14 residues in the CDR3. Germline CDR1 and CDR2: DFQATT and SNEGSKA (reference sequence). The CDR3 is CSASGGWSYNEQFF. CDR3 DNA: TGCAGTGCTAGCGGGGGGTGGTCCTACAATGAGCAGTTCTTC.

The sample holds a few counts of this clonotype. The chain recombines TRBV28 with TRBJ2-5; D might be TRBD1 or TRBD2, each matching 5 bases. The DNA end is a closer match to TRBJ2-7, so the J assignment may be wrong. The CDR3 spans 14 residues. Germline V gene lookup returns CDR1 MDHEN and CDR2 SYDVKM. CDR3 coding DNA: TGTGCCAGCAGTTTGGGGACGGTTCTGCGCGAGCAGTACTTC. It yields the protein CASSLGTVLREQYF.

This sequence joins TRBV20-1 and TRBJ2-3, with 7 bases matching TRBD1. Germline V CDR1 and CDR2: DFQATT, SNEGSKA (reference sequence). The CDR3 has 15 residues. The J segment lost 0 bases and the V segment lost 5 bases, leaving 8 bases of the junction unmatched. The CDR3 is CSASDPRGSTDTQYF. DNA of the CDR3: TGCAGTGCTTCGGACCCCAGGGGGAGCACAGATACGCAGTATTTT.

This chain connects TRBV12-3 or TRBV12-4 to TRBJ2-1, with D maybe TRBD2 (6 bases). CDR3 size: 15 residues. Deletions cut 3 bases from V and 2 bases from J, with 11 bases between. The CDR3 is CASSFSGSTYNEQFF. For the CDR3, the DNA is TGTGCCAGCAGTTTTAGCGGCAGTACCTACAATGAGCAGTTCTTC.

The chain employs TRBV6-1 and TRBJ2-1, with D unresolved. V lost 6 bases to trimming and J lost 8 bases, with 23 bases between them. Germline lookup yields CDR1 MNHNS and CDR2 SASEGT. CDR3 length: 16 residues. This CDR3 reads CASREPYTGIYDEQFF. The CDR3 nucleotides are TGTGCCAGCAGGGAGCCATACACTGGGATTTACGATGAGCAGTTCTTC.

A few counts support this clonotype. This chain links TRBV12-3 or TRBV12-4 with TRBJ2-7; 9 bases line up with TRBD1. This CDR3 contains 17 residues. Unmatched junction bases numbered 12, after V lost 1 base and J lost 5 bases. The CDR3 DNA is TGTGCCAGCAGTTTAGGGTGGGACAGGGCTATTCCCCACGAGCAGTACTTC. Encoded protein: CASSLGWDRAIPHEQYF.

The V gene is TRBV5-5, the J gene TRBJ2-5, with 13 bases matching TRBD2. Germline loops: CDR1 SGHKS, CDR2 YYEKEE (reference sequence). The CDR3 spans 16 residues. V dropped 2 bases and J dropped 2; count of bases not matched to a gene: 3. This CDR3 reads CASSLRTSGGQETQYF. CDR3 sequence (DNA): TGTGCCAGCAGCTTAAGGACTAGCGGGGGACAAGAGACCCAGTACTTC.

In its sample, this clonotype was seen many times. The chain couples TRBV29-1 to TRBJ1-2, with TRBD1 matching over 7 bases. V was pared by 5 bases and J by 3 bases, with 9 bases of the junction left unmatched. The CDR3 extends over 14 amino acids. Per the germline V gene, CDR1 is SQVTM and CDR2 is ANQGSEA. The CDR3 DNA reads as TGCAGCGTTATGAGACAGGGACTGGACTATGGCTACACCTTC. Residues: CSVMRQGLDYGYTF.

This clonotype was picked up a small number of times. This chain links TRBV6-5 with TRBJ1-1; D remains unclear. The V gene lost 8 bases and the J gene lost 0 bases, with 10 bases spanning the gap. This CDR3 spans 13 amino acids. CDR1 and CDR2 from the germline V gene are MNHEY and SVGAGI. CDR3 DNA sequence: TGTGCCAGCCAGAGGGTTCTGAACACTGAAGCTTTCTTT. Protein product: CASQRVLNTEAFF.

V usage is TRBV6-1 and J usage is TRBJ1-1, with D maybe TRBD1 (5 bases). Trimming pared 9 bases from V and 1 base from J, leaving 27 bases between. Germline V lookup: CDR1 MNHNS, CDR2 SASEGT. The CDR3 runs 18 residues. CDR3 sequence: CASSAREGIPPTNTEAFF. The CDR3 coding sequence is TGTGCCAGTTCAGCCAGGGAGGGGATCCCCCCTACGAACACTGAAGCTTTCTTT.

The chain links TRBV10-3 to TRBJ2-7; 11 bases line up with TRBD2. The CDR3 has 16 residues. The V segment lost 7 bases and the J segment 3 bases; nucleotides outside the gene matches: 11. Looked up from germline, CDR1 is ENHRY and CDR2 is SYGVKD. CDR3 nucleotide sequence: TGTGCCATCAAGGAGGGCGGACTAGCGGGTCTCTACGAGCAGTACTTC. This translates into CAIKEGGLAGLYEQYF.

Written as DNA, the CDR3 is TGTGCCAGCAGCCAAGGGATCTTGGGAGGGGATGAAGCTTTCTTT. As protein: CASSQGILGGDEAFF. This chain uses TRBV14 with TRBJ1-1, with a tentative D call TRBD1 (5 bases). Per the germline V gene, CDR1 is SGHDN and CDR2 is FVKESK. V dropped 1 base and J dropped 7 bases, with 16 bases sitting between them. This CDR3 contains 15 residues. The full variable domain, completed using reference TRBV14 and TRBJ1-1, is EAGVTQFPSHSVIEKGQTVTLRCDPISGHDNLYWYRRVMGKEIKFLLHFVKESKQDESGMPNNRFLAERTGGTYSTLKVQPAELEDSGVYFCASSQGILGGDEAFFGQGTRLTVV.

Notes on this clonotype: An end of the junction differs from the germline gene, which may be a read error. The chain links TRBV7-9 to TRBJ2-3, with 10 bases fitting TRBD2. Germline CDR1 and CDR2: SEHNR and FQNEAQ (reference sequence). CDR3 length: 17 residues. CDR3 coding DNA: TGTGTCAGCAGCTTAGCATCACTAGCGGGAAACACAGATACGCAGTATTTT. This translates into CVSSLASLAGNTDTQYF.

This chain joins TRBV20-1 and TRBJ2-1; 10 bases are shared with TRBD2. V shed 2 bases, J shed 15 bases, and the junction held 19 bases outside the gene matches. The CDR3 consists of 16 residues. Germline-derived CDR1 and CDR2 are DFQATT and SNEGSKA (reference sequence). CDR3 in amino acids: CSARPLAGPRMGFRFF. The CDR3 DNA sequence: TGCAGTGCTAGACCACTAGCGGGGCCACGAATGGGCTTTCGGTTCTTC.

This chain links TRBV5-1 with TRBJ2-3, with TRBD1 matching 8 bases. The germline V gene has CDR1 SGHRS and CDR2 YFSETQ. J lost 9 bases, V lost 4 bases, and 4 bases had no gene match. CDR3 length: 12 residues. DNA of the CDR3: TGCGCCAGCAGCCACGGACAGGGAACGCAGTATTTT. Protein sequence: CASSHGQGTQYF.

This clonotype has only a few counts. The chain links TRBV20-1 to TRBJ2-3; the D gene is possibly TRBD1 (6 bases). V lost 1 base and J lost 8, with 10 bases in between. Germline CDR1 and CDR2: DFQATT and SNEGSKA (reference sequence). The CDR3 has 12 amino acids. The CDR3 sequence is CSARATGITQYF. The CDR3 DNA reads TGCAGTGCTAGAGCCACAGGGATTACGCAGTATTTT.

This clonotype was counted between two and nine times. The chain is built from TRBV5-4 and TRBJ2-1; unclear D gene. The CDR3 has 15 residues. Trimming removed 0 bases from V and 4 bases from J, with 11 bases in between. In germline, CDR1 is SGHNT, CDR2 YYREEE (reference sequence). CDR3 sequence reads: CASSLVLKNYNEQFF. The CDR3 nucleotides are TGTGCCAGCAGCTTGGTTCTCAAGAATTACAATGAGCAGTTCTTC.

The chain carries TRBV3-1 and TRBJ2-1; D may be TRBD2 (6 bases). With 0 bases removed from V and 4 bases from J, the gap between germline ends came to 13 bases. The CDR3 has 16 residues. Germline-derived CDR1 and CDR2 are LGHDT and YNNKEL (reference sequence). CDR3 residues: CASSQDVGEVYNEQFF. As DNA, the CDR3 is TGTGCCAGCAGCCAAGATGTGGGGGAGGTATACAATGAGCAGTTCTTC.

This clonotype was seen ten or more times. The chain couples TRBV4-1 to TRBJ2-1; D is possibly TRBD2 (5 bases). Trimming shortened V by 0 bases and J by 1 base, and 10 bases separated the two germline ends. CDR1 is MGHRA, CDR2 YSYEKL, per germline. CDR3 length: 16 amino acids. The CDR3: CASSQDVPGSYNEQFF. The CDR3 bases are TGCGCCAGCAGCCAAGATGTCCCGGGATCCTACAATGAGCAGTTCTTC.

This clonotype has a handful of counts. The genes are TRBV5-1 and TRBJ1-6; 10 bases map to TRBD1. The CDR3 loop spans 14 amino acids. Per the germline V gene, CDR1 is SGHRS and CDR2 is YFSETQ. V shed 4 bases, J shed 7 bases, and the junction held 2 bases outside the gene matches. In DNA form, the CDR3 reads TGCGCCAGCAGCGCGGGACAGGGGAATTCACCCCTCCACTTT. Amino acids: CASSAGQGNSPLHF. Together with reference TRBV5-1 and TRBJ1-6, the CDR3 gives the full variable domain: KAGVTQTPRYLIKTRGQQVTLSCSPISGHRSVSWYQQTPGQGLQFLFEYFSETQRNKGNFPGRFSGRQFSNSRSEMNVSTLELGDSALYLCASSAGQGNSPLHFGNGTRLTVT.

The V and J genes are TRBV6-2 or TRBV6-3 and TRBJ1-2; weak D call: TRBD1 (5 bases). Germline CDR1 reads MNHEY; CDR2 reads SVGEGT. Trimming took 6 bases from V and 8 from J, leaving 16 bases between them. The CDR3 has 13 residues. The CDR3 spells CASSPTKGSGYTF. The DNA for the CDR3 is TGTGCCAGCAGCCCTACCAAGGGGTCGGGCTACACCTTC.

This chain connects TRBV14 to TRBJ2-7; D uncertain. The J call may be in error: the DNA end matches TRBJ2-4 better. The CDR3 runs to 13 residues. Germline V gives CDR1 SGHDN, CDR2 FVKESK. DNA of the CDR3: TGTGCCAGCAGCCAAGACGCCGCGAACATTCAGTACTTC. Its protein product is CASSQDAANIQYF.